A selection of T cell receptor beta chains follows, all from one sample in a study of T cells after yellow fever vaccination. MiXCR, run by TCRdb on the 5' RACE reads, gives a single entry per CDR3 protein. The repertoire holds about 230,000 distinct CDR3 sequences, approximately 6.3% seen once, with approximately 1.1% in the top ten. Sequenced here: CD4+ T cells sorted from PBMCs, sampled on the day of the yellow fever booster vaccination. The receptor set was obtained from a man younger than 45 who received the YFV17D yellow fever vaccine. Both conserved end residues are part of each CDR3. A D gene is named only where the DNA matches it firmly. Some rows mark clone size as missing; the rest say once, few, many or name a class of expanded clone.

TRBV6-1,TRBJ2-2,TRBD2,.,16,CASSLNSGSSAGELFF,TGTGCCAGCAGCCTGAATAGCGGGAGTAGTGCGGGGGAGCTGTTTTTT
TRBV20-1,TRBJ1-6,TRBD1,.,20,CSARELPGDRGNSYNSPLHF,TGCAGTGCTAGGGAGCTCCCCGGGGACAGGGGCAACTCCTATAATTCACCCCTCCACTTT
TRBV7-2,TRBJ2-1,TRBD2,.,14,CASSIAGWLDEQFF,TGTGCCAGCAGCATAGCGGGTTGGCTTGATGAGCAGTTCTTC
TRBV7-2,TRBJ2-3,TRBD2,many,16,CASSFLAGGFTDTQYF,TGTGCCAGCAGCTTCCTAGCGGGAGGATTCACAGATACGCAGTATTTT
TRBV7-2,TRBJ2-5,.,few,15,CASSPRTGREETQYF,TGTGCCAGCAGCCCCCGGACAGGGAGGGAGGAGACCCAGTACTTC
TRBV27,TRBJ1-1,.,.,15,CASSPFGGDSTEAFF,TGTGCCAGCAGTCCCTTTGGGGGGGACTCGACTGAAGCTTTCTTT
TRBV27,TRBJ2-3,.,.,13,CASSFMARDTQYF,TGTGCCAGCAGTTTTATGGCCCGCGATACGCAGTATTTT
TRBV4-2,TRBJ2-1,TRBD2,many,15,CASSQDTTSGRQQFF,TGTGCCAGCAGCCAAGACACGACTAGCGGGAGGCAGCAGTTCTTC
TRBV20-1,TRBJ2-3,.,many,15,CSARLLSRGTDTQYF,TGCAGTGCTAGACTCCTCTCGCGGGGCACAGATACGCAGTATTTT
TRBV12-3/TRBV12-4,TRBJ2-1,TRBD1,.,14,CASWGQGVGNEQFF,TGTGCCAGCTGGGGACAGGGGGTAGGGAATGAGCAGTTCTTC
TRBV29-1,TRBJ2-1,.,.,18,CSVEDLLAGPTPNNEQFF,TGCAGCGTTGAAGATCTTCTTGCGGGCCCAACCCCGAACAATGAGCAGTTCTTC
TRBV11-2,TRBJ2-1,TRBD2,few,13,CASKSGAYNEQFF,TGTGCCAGCAAGAGCGGGGCCTACAATGAGCAGTTCTTC
TRBV29-1,TRBJ2-5,.,.,12,CSAIQGGETQYF,TGCAGCGCCATACAGGGTGGCGAGACCCAGTACTTC
TRBV7-2,TRBJ2-7,.,.,13,CASSGLRVHEQYF,TGTGCCAGCAGCGGCCTCCGGGTCCACGAGCAGTACTTC
TRBV7-9,TRBJ2-1,.,few,13,CASSPIQGSEQFF,TGTGCCAGCAGCCCCATACAGGGAAGCGAGCAGTTCTTC
TRBV29-1,TRBJ2-7,TRBD2,many,12,CSVRLAGDEQYF,TGCAGCGTCCGACTAGCGGGAGACGAGCAGTACTTC
TRBV12-3/TRBV12-4,TRBJ2-2,TRBD2,many,15,CASSSSGRATGELFF,TGTGCCAGCAGTTCCAGCGGGAGGGCAACCGGGGAGCTGTTTTTT
TRBV20-1,TRBJ1-5,.,few,12,CSGKMGGQPQHF,TGCAGTGGAAAAATGGGGGGCCAGCCCCAGCATTTT